Below are 6 T cell receptor beta chains sequenced from a single sample in a study of spatial heterogeneity in lung cancer. Time point here: blood at routine non-recurrence follow-up after resection. TCRdb redid the calling of the 5' RACE reads with MiXCR, one entry per CDR3 protein. The table lists over 95,000 distinct CDR3 sequences, about a tenth of them singletons, with about 24% in the top ten. The sample was PBMCs, taken at follow-up. These receptors all come from a female donor with early-stage non-small cell lung cancer.

The chain is built from TRBV7-9 and TRBJ2-7; TRBD1 is a possible D gene (6 bases). The CDR3 totals 14 residues. Germline lookup yields CDR1 SEHNR and CDR2 FQNEAQ (reference sequence). Trimming stripped 2 bases from V and 7 bases from J, with 15 bases between. As DNA, the CDR3 is TGTGCCAGCAGCTTACAAGATTCAGGGGAAGAGCAGTACTTC. It encodes CASSLQDSGEEQYF. Based on the CDR3 plus reference TRBV7-9 and TRBJ2-7, the full variable domain is DTGVSQNPRHKITKRGQNVTFRCDPISEHNRLYWYRQTLGQGPEFLTYFQNEAQLEKSRLLSDRFSAERPKGSFSTLEIQRTEQGDSAMYLCASSLQDSGEEQYFGPGTRLTVT.

The J gene is TRBJ2-1, the V gene TRBV24-1; TRBD1 or TRBD2 may be the D gene (5 bases each). Trimming took 2 bases from V and 7 from J, leaving 17 bases between them. From germline, CDR1 is KGHDR and CDR2 SFDVKD. This CDR3 has 16 residues. The CDR3, as DNA: TGTGCCACCAGTGATTCTCAGGGACCTCTCCGGAATGAGCAGTTCTTC. This codes for CATSDSQGPLRNEQFF.

This clonotype was seen only a few times. The J gene is TRBJ2-7, the V gene TRBV9; TRBD1 matches at 9 bases. The CDR3 extends over 15 amino acids. V gave up 3 bases and J gave up 4 bases; unmatched junction bases: 8. Per the germline V gene, CDR1 is SGDLS and CDR2 is YYNGEE. The CDR3 reads CASSDPGQGGYEQYF. CDR3 sequence (DNA): TGTGCCAGCAGCGACCCGGGACAGGGAGGATACGAGCAGTACTTC. Variable domain in full (rest from reference TRBV9 and TRBJ2-7): DSGVTQTPKHLITATGQRVTLRCSPRSGDLSVYWYQQSLDQGLQFLIQYYNGEERAKGNILERFSAQQFPDLHSELNLSSLELGDSALYFCASSDPGQGGYEQYFGPGTRLTVT.

This clonotype came up a few times. DNA for the CDR3: TGTGCCAGCAGTGAATTCTTTTGGGGCTTTTCCTGGAGCTCCTACGAGCAGTACGTC. Encoded protein: CASSEFFWGFSWSSYEQYV. The chain joins TRBV25-1 to TRBJ2-7, with D possibly being TRBD1 (5 bases). V lost 1 base to trimming and J lost 0 bases, with 22 bases between them. The CDR3 extends over 19 amino acids. The germline CDR1 and CDR2 sequences are MGHDK and SYGVNS.

This clonotype has at least ten counts. For the CDR3, the DNA is TGTGCCAGCAGCTTAGGTGGTACGGGGAGTGGGGCCAACGTCCTGACTTTC. It specifies CASSLGGTGSGANVLTF. The chain joins TRBV5-4 to TRBJ2-6, with a weak D call TRBD2 (5 bases). This CDR3 region has 17 residues. Germline lookup yields CDR1 SGHNT and CDR2 YYREEE (reference sequence). V lost 2 bases to trimming and J lost 3 bases, with 15 bases between them.

The rearrangement uses TRBV7-2 and TRBJ2-3, with TRBD1 as a possible D gene (6 bases). This CDR3 spans 16 amino acids. Germline assignment: CDR1 SGHTA and CDR2 FQGNSA. V was clipped by 5 bases and J by 0 bases, with 15 bases between them. The CDR3 loop reads CASSGRQAGSTDTQYF. CDR3 nucleotide sequence: TGTGCCAGCAGCGGCCGACAGGCCGGGAGCACAGATACGCAGTATTTT.